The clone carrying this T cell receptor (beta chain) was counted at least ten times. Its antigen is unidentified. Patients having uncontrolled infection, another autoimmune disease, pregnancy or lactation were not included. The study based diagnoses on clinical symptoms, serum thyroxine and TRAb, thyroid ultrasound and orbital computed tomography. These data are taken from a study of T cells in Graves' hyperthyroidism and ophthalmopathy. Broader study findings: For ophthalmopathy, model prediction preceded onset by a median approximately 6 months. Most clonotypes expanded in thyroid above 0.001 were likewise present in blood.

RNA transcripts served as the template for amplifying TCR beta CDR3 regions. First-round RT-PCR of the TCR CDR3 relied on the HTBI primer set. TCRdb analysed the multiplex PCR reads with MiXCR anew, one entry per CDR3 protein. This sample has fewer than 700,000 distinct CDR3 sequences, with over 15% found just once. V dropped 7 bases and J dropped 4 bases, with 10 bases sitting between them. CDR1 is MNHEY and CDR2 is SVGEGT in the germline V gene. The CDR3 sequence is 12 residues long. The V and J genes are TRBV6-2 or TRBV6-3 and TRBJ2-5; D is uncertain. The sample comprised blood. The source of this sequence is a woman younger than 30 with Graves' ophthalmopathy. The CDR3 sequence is CASTDLPETQYF. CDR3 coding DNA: TGTGCCAGCACCGACCTACCAGAGACCCAGTACTTC.